The 13 T cell receptor beta chains below come from one sample, sequenced in a study of early T cells in non-severe SARS-CoV-2 infection. TCRdb re-called the 5' RACE reads with MiXCR, one entry per CDR3 protein. Seen here are 97,000 or so distinct CDR3 sequences, around 10% observed once, and the top ten hold around 4.8%. The material was whole blood, obtained at baseline. The receptors were gathered from an adult who was a healthcare worker with PCR-confirmed SARS-CoV-2 infection or an uninfected control (not recorded which).

Many counts were recorded for this clonotype. V and J are TRBV6-6 and TRBJ2-7; TRBD1 agrees at 8 bases. The germline V gene encodes CDR1 MNHNY and CDR2 SVGAGI (reference sequence). The CDR3 runs 15 residues. Trimming cost V 6 bases and J 7 bases; bases outside gene matches: 14. The CDR3 loop is CASSLTGGRVEEQYF. Written as DNA, the CDR3 is TGTGCCAGCAGCCTAACAGGGGGTAGAGTGGAGGAGCAGTACTTC.

This clonotype occurred many times. The J gene is TRBJ2-7, the V gene TRBV18; 9 nucleotides align to TRBD2. CDR3 size: 13 residues. V was clipped by 4 bases and J by 3 bases; unmatched bases: 1. Germline V gene lookup returns CDR1 KGHSH and CDR2 LQKENI. The CDR3 DNA follows: TGTGCCAGCTCACTGACTAGCGGCTACGAGCAGTACTTC. Its protein is CASSLTSGYEQYF. Filled out from reference TRBV18 and TRBJ2-7, the complete variable domain reads NAGVMQNPRHLVRRRGQEARLRCSPMKGHSHVYWYRQLPEEGLKFMVYLQKENIIDESGMPKERFSAEFPKEGPSILRIQQVVRGDSAAYFCASSLTSGYEQYFGPGTRLTVT.

The V call is TRBV30, the J call TRBJ2-6, with no clear D. Germline V gene lookup returns CDR1 GTSNPN and CDR2 SVGIG (reference sequence). Trimming removed 0 bases from V and 3 bases from J, with 3 bases in between. This CDR3 region has 13 residues. Here the CDR3 reads CAWSVGGANVLTF. The CDR3 region has the DNA TGTGCCTGGAGTGTAGGTGGGGCCAACGTCCTGACTTTC. Full variable domain (rest looked up from reference TRBV30 and TRBJ2-6): SQTIHQWPATLVQPVGSPLSLECTVEGTSNPNLYWYRQAAGRGLQLLFYSVGIGQISSEVPQNLSASRPQDRQFILSSKKLLLSDSGFYLCAWSVGGANVLTFGAGSRLTVL.

This clonotype was recorded many times. V gene TRBV30 combines with J gene TRBJ1-1, with D unresolved. The length of the CDR3 is 12 residues. Germline V lookup: CDR1 GTSNPN, CDR2 SVGIG (reference sequence). Trimming took off 0 bases at V and 2 bases at J, with 4 bases between the two ends. CDR3 in amino acids: CAWSVSNTEAFF. The CDR3 bases are TGTGCCTGGAGTGTATCAAACACTGAAGCTTTCTTT.

The gene calls are TRBV20-1 and TRBJ1-6; D not certain. The length of the CDR3 is 15 residues. The V gene's germline CDR1 is DFQATT and CDR2 SNEGSKA (reference sequence). V lost 1 base, J lost 5 bases, and 12 bases lay in between. Here the CDR3 reads CSARVRQTHNSPLHF. The CDR3 DNA is TGCAGTGCTAGAGTGCGGCAGACACATAATTCACCCCTCCACTTT.

This clonotype was observed many times. The chain couples TRBV19 to TRBJ2-2; D unresolved. The CDR3 totals 10 residues. Germline values: CDR1 LNHDA, CDR2 SQIVND (reference sequence). The CDR3 protein is CATELGELFF. CDR3 nucleotides: TGTGCTACCGAATTAGGGGAGCTGTTTTTT.

This clonotype is termed medium-sized. The chain uses TRBV20-1 and TRBJ2-1, with D unclear. There are 11 residues in the CDR3. Trimming stripped 6 bases from V and 9 bases from J, with 12 bases between. Germline-derived CDR1 and CDR2 are DFQATT and SNEGSKA (reference sequence). The CDR3, as DNA: TGCAGTGCAACTATGTTCACTGAGCAGTTCTTC. Residues: CSATMFTEQFF.

This chain connects TRBV27 to TRBJ1-6, with unresolved D. Trimming took off 5 bases at V and 9 bases at J, with 11 bases between the two ends. This CDR3 is built from 13 residues. CDR1 MNHEY and CDR2 SMNVEV come from the germline V gene (reference sequence). This chain's CDR3 is CASSQTRISPLHF. DNA of the CDR3: TGTGCCAGCAGTCAAACGAGGATTTCACCCCTCCACTTT.

This clonotype was found many times. The chain has TRBV6-1 and TRBJ2-7, with D perhaps TRBD1 (6 bases). Germline V gene lookup returns CDR1 MNHNS and CDR2 SASEGT. This CDR3 spans 13 amino acids. V dropped 5 bases and J dropped 1 base, with 9 bases sitting between them. The CDR3 DNA is TGTGCCAGCAGTTCAGGGGTTTCCTACGAGCAGTACTTC. Residues: CASSSGVSYEQYF.

This clonotype was counted many times. This sequence joins TRBV7-3 and TRBJ1-6; 8 positions match TRBD1. Losses at the gene ends were 5 bases for V and 7 bases for J; bases not matched to a gene: 4. This CDR3 is 14 amino acids long. In germline, CDR1 is SGHTA, CDR2 FQGTGA. CDR3 nucleotides: TGTGCCAGCAGCCAGGGGGCAGCCAATTCACCCCTCCACTTT. It is translated as CASSQGAANSPLHF.

This clonotype turned up a few times. V and J are TRBV12-3 or TRBV12-4 and TRBJ2-7; 7 bases agree with TRBD1. The CDR3 length is 13 residues. The V and J ends lost 5 bases and 4 bases, in that order; junction bases with no gene match: 5. The CDR3 DNA follows: TGTGCCAGCAGTCCCGGGACAGAGTACGAGCAGTACTTC. Its protein product is CASSPGTEYEQYF.

V gene TRBV12-3 or TRBV12-4 combines with J gene TRBJ2-5; tentatively, D is TRBD2 (5 bases). Trimming pared 5 bases from V and 1 base from J, leaving 11 bases between. CDR3 length: 14 amino acids. The CDR3 region has the DNA TGTGCCAGCAGTCGAGGACTCGTCCAAGAGACCCAGTACTTC. This translates into CASSRGLVQETQYF.

This clonotype was observed a few times. The chain is built from TRBV11-2 and TRBJ2-7, with D hard to call. Trimming stripped 5 bases from V and 1 base from J, with 9 bases between. Germline CDR1 and CDR2: SGHAT and FQNNGV. CDR3 length: 13 residues. The CDR3 spells CASSTSVSYEQYF. The CDR3 region has the DNA TGTGCCAGCAGCACATCAGTATCCTACGAGCAGTACTTC.